Included here is one T cell receptor beta chain sequence, with context. V shed 0 bases, J shed 2 bases, and the junction held 8 bases outside the gene matches. The CDR3 contains 19 residues. The germline V gene encodes CDR1 GTSNPN and CDR2 SVGIG (reference sequence). Specified time point: pre-treatment sample, taken before nivolumab and TIL therapy. These data belong to a study of TIL therapy for anti-PD-1-resistant metastatic lung cancer. Sequencing used immunoSEQ v3. TCRdb keeps only in-frame clones here, not all; method: immunoSEQ multiplex PCR. Altogether approximately 22,000 clones are present, around 71% being singletons, with the ten largest covering nearly 2%.

This specimen was blood, taken at baseline. This TCR was sampled from a person between 30 and 80 years old with non-small cell lung cancer. V gene TRBV30 combines with J gene TRBJ2-2, with TRBD2 matching over 14 bases. The CDR3 protein is CAWSVPGLAGGLNTGELFF. CDR3 DNA sequence: TGTGCCTGGAGTGTACCAGGACTAGCGGGAGGACTAAACACCGGGGAGCTGTTTTTT.